This T cell receptor (beta chain) originates from a study of cytomegalovirus exposure and HLA in healthy donors (dated by TCRdb to 2016 to 2017). With regard to the full study: According to an earlier analysis of several hundred of the donors, about 170 million T cells yielded roughly 110 million unique TCR beta sequences and around 300 Gb of sequence data. Approximately 310 gigabases of sequencing data and 91 million or so unique TCR sequences made up an early release that covered approximately 620 HLA-typed donors. Of the roughly 400 genotyped donors, about 80% fell in the genetic ancestry cluster associated with self-reported Caucasian donors. The study aimed to test whether cataloging public T cell receptors could reveal signatures of past pathogen exposure. Using immunosequencing, the study profiled T cell repertoires from about 650 subjects and related those repertoires to cytomegalovirus serostatus. A separate validation cohort of 100 to 150 different subjects was used in addition to the approximately 670-subject first cohort. To predict cytomegalovirus infection status, the study combined high-throughput TCR immunosequencing, statistical association of individual TCRs with disease status, and machine learning. To study patterns of TCR occurrence, a later analysis re-analyzed previously published TCR beta repertoires from 550 to 800 donors and added high-resolution HLA genotyping. The later analysis used no new phenotypic data to find candidate immune exposures, relying instead on TCR beta sequences and their occurrence across donors. In an earlier analysis of 500 to 650 of the donors, high-throughput TCR beta sequencing was used to judge whether each TCR beta V gene segment behaved as functional or pseudogenic. Donor age, sex, ethnicity and CMV serostatus were compiled alongside the repertoire data. In a later genetic analysis, genome-wide SNP genotypes for about 60% of the 666 donors were used, and that subset was treated as a discovery cohort. All discovery cohort repertoires had been generated on a single sequencing platform. HLA typing included class I and class II loci at four-digit resolution. Typing coverage differed by locus: A, B, C, DRB1 and DQB1 were typed in roughly 620-630 donors, DQA1 in roughly 510, DPA1 in 600 to 610, and DPB1 in about 450. About 5 DR-DQ haplotypes were handled as single units for association and clustering, since linkage in the cohort was strong. Among 398 genotyped donors of the cohort, an average of roughly 230,000 unique TCR beta nucleotide sequences was sequenced per donor, of which about 19% were non-productive. Findings and caveats that apply to the study as a whole: Only TCR beta chains were sequenced in this cohort, and the absence of alpha or paired-chain data limited detectable features. A later genetic analysis reported fewer N-insertions in productive TCRs among donors in an Asian-associated ancestry cluster than the roughly 700-donor mean. The study listed 150 to 200 TCR beta chains as associated with cytomegalovirus. In a later analysis, HLA-associated TCR beta chains were found to be more clonally expanded and to have lower generation probabilities than equally common non-associated chains. Three of the identified cytomegalovirus-associated TCR beta chains were confirmed in vitro to be specific for cytomegalovirus antigens. In both the original and validation cohorts, the classifier was reported to diagnose cytomegalovirus status with high specificity and sensitivity. Because HLA typing was missing for some donors at each locus, association tests included only the typed subset. A later analysis found that most CMV-associated TCR beta chains appeared HLA-restricted, with HLA associations seemingly driven largely by CMV exposure. Correlated functional status among segregating V segments might be attributable to linkage disequilibrium, but an unknown experimental factor could not be ruled out. The authors suggested that the approach could potentially be extended to other disease states and immunological phenotypes. When HLA alleles, especially DR and DQ, strongly co-occurred, TCR associations were difficult to assign to individual alleles. A further reported finding was that TCR beta sequences accurately predicted the HLA-A and HLA-B alleles for most subjects in the first cohort. CMV serostatus was the only immune exposure information available for the cohort. The presence/absence analyses assumed that sequencing depth was roughly uniform across donors, and that assumption may not be true. A cluster of highly shared sequence variants was judged likely to be a technical artifact of the sequencing pipeline. Most TCR sequences were observed very rarely across donors, whereas some public TCRs were present in many individuals. Broadly in line with IMGT annotations, most TCR beta V segments showed up in productive rearrangements about 87% or about 30% of the time in an earlier analysis of under 700 of the donors. In a later analysis, several top co-occurrence clusters were reported to appear linked to parvovirus B19, influenza, CMV and Epstein-Barr virus. Over 15 rarely observed V segments, including chromosome 9 orphons, were excluded from the earlier analysis of some 590 of the donors because counts were too low. In a later analysis, the rate of TCR association differed among HLA loci, with DRB1 alleles having the most associated TCRs and HLA-C alleles having the fewest. Specific HLA alleles were associated with roughly 16,000 TCR beta sequences at a false discovery rate of 0.05 in a later analysis. An association between a missense DCLRE1C variant and V-gene and J-gene trimming of TCR beta chains was found in a later genetic analysis and replicated in an independent cohort.

Libraries were built with the immunoSEQ multiplex PCR assay. For the multiplex PCR, a mixture combining 60 forward primers for TCR Vbeta segments and 13 reverse primers for TCR Jbeta segments was used. The CDR3 region of rearranged TCR beta genes was amplified from genomic DNA by a multiplex PCR assay. The Illumina HiSeq System was used to sequence the amplified TCR beta libraries as 87-base-pair reads. Processing in the source paper ran as follows. A later analysis counted around 72 million unique TCR beta chains across the roughly 700 repertoires, and roughly 11 million of these chains were shared by at least two donors. Raw reads were error-corrected and collapsed into unique sequences by a nearest-neighbor algorithm in which closely related sequences were merged to remove PCR and sequencing errors. Alignment of CDR3 sequences to IMGT reference sequences was used to assign V, D and J gene segments. For a sequence to be retained, a match of at least six nucleotides to both a V gene segment and a J gene segment was required. Rearrangements were called productive when the CDR3 lacked stop codons and stayed in frame with V and J; all others were non-productive. CDR3 was defined according to IMGT convention as the region running from the second conserved V-encoded cysteine to the conserved J-encoded phenylalanine. In an earlier analysis of roughly 580 of the donors, sequences lacking an unambiguous match to a single V gene segment were excluded. In an earlier analysis of some 590 of the donors, a V segment was called functional when productive rearrangements were above 56.7%, and segregating when the standard deviation between donors exceeded 5%. A statistical classification framework was built for diagnosing cytomegalovirus status from the catalog of TCR beta chain sequences. A later analysis assigned V and J genes by comparing TCR nucleotide sequences with IMGT/GENE-DB human TR gene sequences. In a later analysis, CDR3 sequences and most-parsimonious VDJ recombination scenarios were assigned using the TCRdist pipeline. In a later analysis, each TCR beta chain was defined by its CDR3 amino acid sequence together with its V-gene family, and reads lacking a unique V-gene family were excluded. In a later analysis, 450 to 600 highly shared, low-generation-probability nucleotide sequences were removed to address suspected cross-contamination and a sequencing artifact. In a later analysis, a clonal expansion index was calculated for each public chain from normalized within-repertoire ranks of inferred template counts. Generation probabilities in a later analysis came from a VDJ recombination model fitted to out-of-frame rearrangements, and those results were checked against IGoR. In a later analysis, TCR-TCR, TCR-HLA and TCR-CMV co-occurrence was scored with hypergeometric tests, and a repertoire-size bias correction was applied to TCR pairs. A later analysis estimated false discovery rates by permuting HLA or CMV assignments 20 times. In a later analysis, co-occurring TCRs were grouped with DBSCAN, and TCRdist sequence similarity was added when clustering was performed within HLA-allele-positive subsets. Repertoires with fewer than 30,000 or more than 120,000 public chains were left out of co-occurrence clustering, as were five repertoires with anomalous nucleotide sharing. Imported from immuneACCESS, the table was reduced by TCRdb to in-frame sequences with V and J called. These copies leave out some clones; in studies compared against another copy, an unresolved V gene accounts for under half, and the cause of the remainder is not known. The V and J calls and clone size were taken over from that table, and D and trimming were inferred from the DNA. In all, the sample holds about 140,000 clones, and approximately 68% of those were seen once. The ten largest make up about 4.7% of the sample.

Concerning this clone itself: Its antigen remains undetermined. Base-call qualities are not available, and no considerably larger clone is one nucleotide away.

The cohort was made up of several hundred healthy bone marrow donors. All cohort members were sampled while nominally healthy, although unrecorded immune exposures were likely present. The donor tested CMV seronegative, placing the donor among the roughly 350 seronegative members of the cohort. Every donor gave a peripheral blood sample, and the peripheral blood mononuclear cells from that sample were used for TCR beta sequencing. Genomic DNA extraction from the blood cell samples was performed with the Qiagen DNeasy Blood Extraction Kit. The sample comprised PBMCs. This TCR was recovered from a man between 60 and 75 years old in good health and CMV-seronegative.

The CDR3 corresponds to CASVIGSLSYEQYF. The DNA reads TGTGCCAGCGTCATAGGGAGCCTCTCCTACGAGCAGTACTTC. The rearrangement joined TRBV6-1 to TRBJ2-7; TRBD2 is perhaps the D gene, given 5 matching bases. Trimming at the junction amounts to 8 bases on V and 0 bases on J, and the germline ends lie 14 bases apart. CDR1 and CDR2 are read off the germline V gene as MNHNS and SASEGT. The CDR3 measures 14 amino acids from cysteine to phenylalanine. Only the CDR3 region is kept as DNA, spanning 42 bases read in frame from base 1.